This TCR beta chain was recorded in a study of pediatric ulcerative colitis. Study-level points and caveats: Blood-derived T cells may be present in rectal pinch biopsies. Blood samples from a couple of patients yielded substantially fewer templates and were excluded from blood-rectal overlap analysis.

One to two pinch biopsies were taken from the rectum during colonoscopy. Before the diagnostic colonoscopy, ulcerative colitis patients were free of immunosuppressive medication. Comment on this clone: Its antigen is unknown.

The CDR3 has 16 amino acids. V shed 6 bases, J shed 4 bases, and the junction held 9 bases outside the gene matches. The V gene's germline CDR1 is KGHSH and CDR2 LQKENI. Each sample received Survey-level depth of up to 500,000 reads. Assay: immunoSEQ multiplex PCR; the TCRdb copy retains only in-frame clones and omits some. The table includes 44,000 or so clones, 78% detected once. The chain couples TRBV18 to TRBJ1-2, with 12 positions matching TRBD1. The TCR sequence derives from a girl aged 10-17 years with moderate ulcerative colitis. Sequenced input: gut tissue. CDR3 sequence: CASSPGQGAPGYGYTF. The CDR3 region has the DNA TGTGCCAGCTCTCCGGGACAGGGGGCACCGGGCTATGGCTACACCTTC.